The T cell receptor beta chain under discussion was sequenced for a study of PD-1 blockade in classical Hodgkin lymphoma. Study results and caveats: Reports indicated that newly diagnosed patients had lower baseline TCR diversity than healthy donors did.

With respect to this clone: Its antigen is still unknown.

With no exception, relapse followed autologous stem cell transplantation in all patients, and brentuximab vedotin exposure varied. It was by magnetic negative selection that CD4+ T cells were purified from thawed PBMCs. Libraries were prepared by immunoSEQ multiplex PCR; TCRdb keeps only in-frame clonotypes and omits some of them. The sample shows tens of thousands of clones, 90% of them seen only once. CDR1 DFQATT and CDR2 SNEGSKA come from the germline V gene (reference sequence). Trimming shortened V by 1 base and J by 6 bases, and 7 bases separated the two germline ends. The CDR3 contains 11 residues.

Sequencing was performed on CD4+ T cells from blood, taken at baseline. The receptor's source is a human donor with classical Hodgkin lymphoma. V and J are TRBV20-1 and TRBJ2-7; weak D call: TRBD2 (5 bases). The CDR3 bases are TGCAGTGCTAGAGTGGCGGGCGAGCAGTACTTC. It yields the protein CSARVAGEQYF.